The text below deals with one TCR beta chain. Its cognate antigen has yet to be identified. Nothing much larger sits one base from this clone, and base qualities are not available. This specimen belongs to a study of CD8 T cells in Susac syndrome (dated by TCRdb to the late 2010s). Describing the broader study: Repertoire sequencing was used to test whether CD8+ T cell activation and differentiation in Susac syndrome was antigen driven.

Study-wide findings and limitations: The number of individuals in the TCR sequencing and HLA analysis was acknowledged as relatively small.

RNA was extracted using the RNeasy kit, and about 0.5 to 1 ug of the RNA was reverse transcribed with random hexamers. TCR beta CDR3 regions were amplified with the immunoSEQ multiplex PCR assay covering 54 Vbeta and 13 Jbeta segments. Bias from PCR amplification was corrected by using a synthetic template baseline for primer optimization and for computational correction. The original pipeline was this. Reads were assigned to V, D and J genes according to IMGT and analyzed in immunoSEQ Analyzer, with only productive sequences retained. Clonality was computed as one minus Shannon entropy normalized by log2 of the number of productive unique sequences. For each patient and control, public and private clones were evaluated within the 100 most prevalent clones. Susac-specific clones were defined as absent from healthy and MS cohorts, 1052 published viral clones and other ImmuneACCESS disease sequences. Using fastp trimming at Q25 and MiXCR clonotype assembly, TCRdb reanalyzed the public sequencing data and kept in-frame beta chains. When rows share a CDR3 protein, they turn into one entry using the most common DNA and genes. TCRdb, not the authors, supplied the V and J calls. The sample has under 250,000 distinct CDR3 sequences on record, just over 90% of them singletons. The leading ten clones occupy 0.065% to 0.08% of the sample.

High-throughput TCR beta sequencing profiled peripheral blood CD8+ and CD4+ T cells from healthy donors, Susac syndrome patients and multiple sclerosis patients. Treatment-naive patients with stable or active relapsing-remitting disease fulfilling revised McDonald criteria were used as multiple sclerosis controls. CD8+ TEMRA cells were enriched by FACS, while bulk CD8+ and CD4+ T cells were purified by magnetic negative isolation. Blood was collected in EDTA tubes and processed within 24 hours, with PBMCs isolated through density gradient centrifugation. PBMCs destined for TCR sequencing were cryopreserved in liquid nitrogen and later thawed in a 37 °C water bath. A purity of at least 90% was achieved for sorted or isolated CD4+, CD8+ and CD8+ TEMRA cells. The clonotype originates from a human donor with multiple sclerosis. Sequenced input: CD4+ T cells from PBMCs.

The encoded CDR3 is CASSGTGGNEQFF. The sequence in DNA is TGTGCCAGCAGTGGTACAGGGGGCAATGAGCAGTTCTTC. This chain is built from TRBV6-1 and TRBJ2-1; the central 8 bases match TRBD1. Germline trimming: 4 bases from V, 6 bases from J; junction bases outside gene matches: 2. From the cysteine through the phenylalanine, the CDR3 covers 13 amino acids. Left in the record is the CDR3 DNA by itself, 39 bases read in frame from the first base. The CDR1 and CDR2 encoded by the germline V gene are MNHNS and SASEGT.